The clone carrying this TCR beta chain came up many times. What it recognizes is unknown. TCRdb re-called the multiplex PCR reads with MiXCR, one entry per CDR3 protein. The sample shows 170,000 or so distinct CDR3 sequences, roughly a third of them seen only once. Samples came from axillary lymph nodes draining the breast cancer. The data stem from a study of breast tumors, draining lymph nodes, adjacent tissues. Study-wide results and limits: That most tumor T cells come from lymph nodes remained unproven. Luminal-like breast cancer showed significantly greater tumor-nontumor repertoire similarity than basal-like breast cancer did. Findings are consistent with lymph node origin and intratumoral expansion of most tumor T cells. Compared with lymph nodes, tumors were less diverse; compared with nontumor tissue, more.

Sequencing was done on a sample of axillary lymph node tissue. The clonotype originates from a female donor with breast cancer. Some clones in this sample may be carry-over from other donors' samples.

CDR3 DNA sequence: TGCGCCAGCAGCGCTTTATCAACTAATGAAAAACTGTTTTTT. Translating gives CASSALSTNEKLFF. The chain carries TRBV4-1 and TRBJ1-4; D is unresolved. CDR1 and CDR2 from the germline V gene are MGHRA and YSYEKL. V lost 5 bases and J 0 bases, leaving 7 bases between the germline ends. The length of the CDR3 is 14 residues.